Sequencing of this T cell receptor beta chain was carried out in a study of cytomegalovirus exposure and HLA in healthy donors. Study-wide context: Among the roughly 370 genotyped donors, around 81% were placed in the Caucasian-associated ancestry cluster.

Germline V gives CDR1 GTSNPN, CDR2 SVGIG (reference sequence). The CDR3 extends over 15 amino acids. Trimming removed 0 bases at V and 6 bases at J, with 17 bases between. Primers: 60 Vbeta forward and 13 Jbeta reverse. Clones were sequenced by immunoSEQ multiplex PCR, and TCRdb holds only the in-frame ones, with some missing. The table includes more than 95,000 clones, 13% to 15% detected once. This clone was observed a few times. The gene calls are TRBV30 and TRBJ1-2; no definite D call. The sequence derives from a female donor in good health and CMV-seronegative. Specimen: PBMCs. In nucleotides, the CDR3 is TGTGCCTGGAGTGTACATGTGGCATCTCTTGATGGCTACACCTTC. Its translation is CAWSVHVASLDGYTF.